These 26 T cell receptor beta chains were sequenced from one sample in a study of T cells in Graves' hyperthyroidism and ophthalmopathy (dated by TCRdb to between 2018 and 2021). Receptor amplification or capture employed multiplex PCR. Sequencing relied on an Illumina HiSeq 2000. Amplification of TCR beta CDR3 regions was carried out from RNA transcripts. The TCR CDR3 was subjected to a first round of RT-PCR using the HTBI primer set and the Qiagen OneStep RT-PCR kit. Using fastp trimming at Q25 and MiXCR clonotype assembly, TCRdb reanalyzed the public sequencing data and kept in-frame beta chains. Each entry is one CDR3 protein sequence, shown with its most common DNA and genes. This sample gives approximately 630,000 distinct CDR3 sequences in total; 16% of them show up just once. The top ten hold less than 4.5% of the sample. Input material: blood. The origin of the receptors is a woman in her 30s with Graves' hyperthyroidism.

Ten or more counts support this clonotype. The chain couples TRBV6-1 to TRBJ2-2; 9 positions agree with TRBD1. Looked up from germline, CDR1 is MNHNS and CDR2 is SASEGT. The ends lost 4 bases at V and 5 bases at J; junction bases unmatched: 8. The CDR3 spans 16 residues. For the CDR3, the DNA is TGTGCCAGCAGTGGGTCACAGGGGGCTCGGACCGGGGAGCTGTTTTTT. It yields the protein CASSGSQGARTGELFF.

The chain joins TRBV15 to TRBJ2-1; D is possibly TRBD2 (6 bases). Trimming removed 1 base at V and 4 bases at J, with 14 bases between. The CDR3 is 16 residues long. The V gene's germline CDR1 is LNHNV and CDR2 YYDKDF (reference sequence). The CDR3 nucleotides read TGTGCCACCAGCAGAGGCGACATCGGGAGATACAATGAGCAGTTCTTC. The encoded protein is CATSRGDIGRYNEQFF.

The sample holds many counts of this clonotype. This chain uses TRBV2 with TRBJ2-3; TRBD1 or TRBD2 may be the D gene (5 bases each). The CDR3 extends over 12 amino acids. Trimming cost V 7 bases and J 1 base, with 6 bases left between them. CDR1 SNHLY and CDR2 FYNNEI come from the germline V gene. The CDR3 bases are TGTGCCAGCATGGGGGGCACAGATACGCAGTATTTT. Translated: CASMGGTDTQYF.

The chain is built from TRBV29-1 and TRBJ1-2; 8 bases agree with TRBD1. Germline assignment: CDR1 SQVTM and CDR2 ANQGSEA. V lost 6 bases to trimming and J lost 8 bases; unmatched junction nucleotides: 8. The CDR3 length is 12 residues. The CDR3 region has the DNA TGCAGCGTGAATGCAGGGGGCAGCGGCTACACCTTC. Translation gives CSVNAGGSGYTF.

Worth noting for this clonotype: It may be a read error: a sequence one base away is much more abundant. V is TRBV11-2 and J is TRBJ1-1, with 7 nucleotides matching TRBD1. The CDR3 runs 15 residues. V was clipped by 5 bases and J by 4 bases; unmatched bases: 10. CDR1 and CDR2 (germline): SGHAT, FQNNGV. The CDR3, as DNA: TGTGCCAGCAGCCAGGGGGTGTGGGGTGGCACTGAAGCTTTCTTT. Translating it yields CASSQGVWGGTEAFF.

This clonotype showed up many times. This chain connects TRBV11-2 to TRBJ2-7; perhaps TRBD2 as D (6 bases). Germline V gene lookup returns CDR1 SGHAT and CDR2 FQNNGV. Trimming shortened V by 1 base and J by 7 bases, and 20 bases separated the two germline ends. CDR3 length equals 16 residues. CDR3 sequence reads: CASSLGGTSPALEQYF. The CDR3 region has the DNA TGTGCCAGCAGCTTAGGGGGGACTTCCCCGGCTCTAGAGCAGTACTTC.

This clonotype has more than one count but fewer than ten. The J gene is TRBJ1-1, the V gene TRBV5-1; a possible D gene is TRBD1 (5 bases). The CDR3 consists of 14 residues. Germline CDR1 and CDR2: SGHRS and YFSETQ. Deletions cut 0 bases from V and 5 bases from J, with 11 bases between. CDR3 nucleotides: TGCGCCAGCAGCTTGGAAGGGGATTGGACTGAAGCTTTCTTT. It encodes CASSLEGDWTEAFF.

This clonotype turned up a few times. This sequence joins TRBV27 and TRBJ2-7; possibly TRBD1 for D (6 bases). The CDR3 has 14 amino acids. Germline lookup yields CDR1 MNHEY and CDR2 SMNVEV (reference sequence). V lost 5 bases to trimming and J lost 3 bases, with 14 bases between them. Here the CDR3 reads CASSTGHGFYEQYF. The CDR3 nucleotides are TGTGCCAGCAGTACGGGACACGGATTCTACGAGCAGTACTTC.

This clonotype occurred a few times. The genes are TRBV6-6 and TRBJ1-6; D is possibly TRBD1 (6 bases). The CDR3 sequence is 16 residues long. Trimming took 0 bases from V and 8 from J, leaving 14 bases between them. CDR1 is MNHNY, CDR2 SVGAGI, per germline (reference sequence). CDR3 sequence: CASSYSFGGGYSPLHF. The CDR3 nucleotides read TGTGCCAGCAGTTACTCGTTTGGGGGCGGCTATTCACCCCTCCACTTT.

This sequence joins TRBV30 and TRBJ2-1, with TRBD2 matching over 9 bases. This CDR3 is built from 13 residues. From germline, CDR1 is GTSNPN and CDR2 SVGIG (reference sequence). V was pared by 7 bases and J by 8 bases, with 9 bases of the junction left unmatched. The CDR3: CASVAGVGYEQFF. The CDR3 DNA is TGTGCCTCGGTAGCGGGAGTAGGGTATGAGCAGTTCTTC.

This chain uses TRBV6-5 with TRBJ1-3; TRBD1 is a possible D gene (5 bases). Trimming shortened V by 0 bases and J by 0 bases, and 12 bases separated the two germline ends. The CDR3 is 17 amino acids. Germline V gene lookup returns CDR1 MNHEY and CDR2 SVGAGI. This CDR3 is CASSYSGPGYSGNTIYF. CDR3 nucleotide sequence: TGTGCCAGCAGTTACTCGGGGCCCGGCTACTCTGGAAACACCATATATTTT.

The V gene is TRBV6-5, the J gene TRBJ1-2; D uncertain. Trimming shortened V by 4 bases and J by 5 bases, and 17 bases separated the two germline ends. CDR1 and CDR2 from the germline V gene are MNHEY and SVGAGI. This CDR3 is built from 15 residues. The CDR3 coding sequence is TGTGCCAGCAGTTCTCTTACCGGAGCCCTATATGGCTACACCTTC. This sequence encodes CASSSLTGALYGYTF.

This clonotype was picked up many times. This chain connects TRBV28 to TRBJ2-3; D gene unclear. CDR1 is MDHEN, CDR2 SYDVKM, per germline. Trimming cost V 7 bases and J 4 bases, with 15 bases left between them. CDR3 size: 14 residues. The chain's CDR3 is CASTMARLADTQYF. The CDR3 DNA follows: TGTGCCAGCACCATGGCTCGGTTAGCAGATACGCAGTATTTT.

The CDR3 region has the DNA TGTGCCAGCAGTTTTAGCGGGGGCTGGTCGTGGGAAGAGACCCAGTACTTC. It specifies CASSFSGGWSWEETQYF. The rearrangement links TRBV6-5 to TRBJ2-5; 9 nucleotides agree with TRBD2. V trimming: 4 bases; J trimming: 3 bases; junction bases outside the gene matches: 12. The germline CDR1 and CDR2 sequences are MNHEY and SVGAGI. The CDR3 totals 17 residues.

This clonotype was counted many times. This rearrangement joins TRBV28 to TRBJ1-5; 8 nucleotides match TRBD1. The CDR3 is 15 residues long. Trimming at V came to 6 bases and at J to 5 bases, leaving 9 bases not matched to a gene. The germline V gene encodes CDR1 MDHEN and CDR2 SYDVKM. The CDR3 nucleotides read TGTGCCAGCAGATTCTACAGGGGGGGCGATCAGCCCCAGCATTTT. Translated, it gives CASRFYRGGDQPQHF.

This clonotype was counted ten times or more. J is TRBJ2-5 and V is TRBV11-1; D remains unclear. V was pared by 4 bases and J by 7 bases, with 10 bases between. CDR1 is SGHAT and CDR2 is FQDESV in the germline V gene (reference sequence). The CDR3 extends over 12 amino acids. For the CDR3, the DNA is TGTGCCAGCAGCTCCTCGTTGGGGACCCAGTACTTC. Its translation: CASSSSLGTQYF.

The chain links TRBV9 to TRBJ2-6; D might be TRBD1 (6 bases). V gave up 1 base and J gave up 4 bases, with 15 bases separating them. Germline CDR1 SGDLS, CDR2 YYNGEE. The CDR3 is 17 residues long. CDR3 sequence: CASSVMGALRGANVLTF. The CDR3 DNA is TGTGCCAGCAGCGTAATGGGGGCGCTGAGGGGGGCCAACGTCCTGACTTTC.

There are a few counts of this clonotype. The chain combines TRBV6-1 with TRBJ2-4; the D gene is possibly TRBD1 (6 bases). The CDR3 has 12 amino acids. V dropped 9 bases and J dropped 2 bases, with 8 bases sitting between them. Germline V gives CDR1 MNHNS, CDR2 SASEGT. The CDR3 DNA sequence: TGTGCCAGTACAGGGACCAAAAACATTCAGTACTTC. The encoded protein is CASTGTKNIQYF.

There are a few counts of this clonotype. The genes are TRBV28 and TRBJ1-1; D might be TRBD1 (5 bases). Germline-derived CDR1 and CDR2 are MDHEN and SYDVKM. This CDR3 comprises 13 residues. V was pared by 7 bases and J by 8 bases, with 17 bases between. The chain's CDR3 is CASKDTKISEAFF. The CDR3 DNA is TGTGCCAGCAAGGACACGAAGATCTCGGAAGCTTTCTTT.

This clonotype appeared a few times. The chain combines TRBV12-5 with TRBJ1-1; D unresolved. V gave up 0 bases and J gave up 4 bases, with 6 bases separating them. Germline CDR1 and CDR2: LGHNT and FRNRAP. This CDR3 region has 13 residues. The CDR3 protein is CASGLVSGTEAFF. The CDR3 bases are TGTGCTAGTGGTTTGGTGTCGGGCACTGAAGCTTTCTTT.

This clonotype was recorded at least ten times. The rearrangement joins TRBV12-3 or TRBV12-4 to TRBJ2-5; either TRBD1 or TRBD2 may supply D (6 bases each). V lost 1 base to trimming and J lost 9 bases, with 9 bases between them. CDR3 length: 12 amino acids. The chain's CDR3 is CASSLGRGAQYF. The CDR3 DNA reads TGTGCCAGCAGTTTAGGGAGGGGGGCCCAGTACTTC.

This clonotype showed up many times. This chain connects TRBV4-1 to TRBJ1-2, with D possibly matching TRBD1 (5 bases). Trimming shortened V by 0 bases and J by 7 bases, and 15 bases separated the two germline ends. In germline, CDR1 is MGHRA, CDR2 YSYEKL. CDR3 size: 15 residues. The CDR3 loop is CASSQDLPRAFGYTF. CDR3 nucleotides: TGCGCCAGCAGCCAAGATCTTCCCAGGGCATTTGGCTACACCTTC.

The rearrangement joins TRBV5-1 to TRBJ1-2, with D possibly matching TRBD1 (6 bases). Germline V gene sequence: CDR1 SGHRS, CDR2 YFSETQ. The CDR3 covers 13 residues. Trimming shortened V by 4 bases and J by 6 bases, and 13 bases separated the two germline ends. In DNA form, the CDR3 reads TGCGCCAGCAGCCTAACAGGGTTGGATGGCTACACCTTC. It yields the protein CASSLTGLDGYTF.

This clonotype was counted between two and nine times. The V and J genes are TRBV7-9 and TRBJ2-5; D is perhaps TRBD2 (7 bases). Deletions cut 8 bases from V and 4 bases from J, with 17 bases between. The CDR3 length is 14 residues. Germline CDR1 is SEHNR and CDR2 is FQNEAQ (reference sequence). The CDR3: CASLQGGVGETQYF. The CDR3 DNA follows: TGTGCCAGCTTACAGGGAGGGGTTGGAGAGACCCAGTACTTC.

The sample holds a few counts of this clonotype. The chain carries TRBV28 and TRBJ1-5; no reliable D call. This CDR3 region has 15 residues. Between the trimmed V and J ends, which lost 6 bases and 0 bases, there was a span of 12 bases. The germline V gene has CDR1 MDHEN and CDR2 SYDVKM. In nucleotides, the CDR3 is TGTGCCAGCAGCTACAATCTTGGTAGCAATCAGCCCCAGCATTTT. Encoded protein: CASSYNLGSNQPQHF. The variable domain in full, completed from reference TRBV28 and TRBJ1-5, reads DVKVTQSSRYLVKRTGEKVFLECVQDMDHENMFWYRQDPGLGLRLIYFSYDVKMKEKGDIPEGYSVSREKKERFSLILESASTNQTSMYLCASSYNLGSNQPQHFGDGTRLSIL.

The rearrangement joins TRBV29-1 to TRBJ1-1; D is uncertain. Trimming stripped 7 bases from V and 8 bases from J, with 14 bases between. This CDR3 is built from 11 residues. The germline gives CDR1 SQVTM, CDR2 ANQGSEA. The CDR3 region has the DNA TGCAGCGCCCCAGGTCCGGGCGAAGCTTTCTTT. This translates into CSAPGPGEAFF.